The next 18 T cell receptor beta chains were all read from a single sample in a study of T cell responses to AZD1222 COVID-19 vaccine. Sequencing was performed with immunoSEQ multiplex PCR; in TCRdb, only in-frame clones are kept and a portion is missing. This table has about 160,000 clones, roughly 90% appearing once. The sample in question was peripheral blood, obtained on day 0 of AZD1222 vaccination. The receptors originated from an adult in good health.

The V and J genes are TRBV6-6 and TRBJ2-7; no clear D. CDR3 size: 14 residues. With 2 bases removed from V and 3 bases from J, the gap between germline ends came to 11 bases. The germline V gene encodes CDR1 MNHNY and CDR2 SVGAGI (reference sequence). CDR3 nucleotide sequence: TGTGCCAGCAGTTACCGACCGGACGGCTACGAGCAGTACTTC. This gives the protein CASSYRPDGYEQYF.

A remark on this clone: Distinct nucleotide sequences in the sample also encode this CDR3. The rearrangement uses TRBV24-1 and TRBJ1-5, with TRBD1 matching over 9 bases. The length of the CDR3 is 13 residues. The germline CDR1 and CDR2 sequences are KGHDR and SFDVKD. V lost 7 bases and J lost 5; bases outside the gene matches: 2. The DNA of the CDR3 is TGTGCCACCAGCGACAGGGGGGATCAGCCCCAGCATTTT. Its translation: CATSDRGDQPQHF.

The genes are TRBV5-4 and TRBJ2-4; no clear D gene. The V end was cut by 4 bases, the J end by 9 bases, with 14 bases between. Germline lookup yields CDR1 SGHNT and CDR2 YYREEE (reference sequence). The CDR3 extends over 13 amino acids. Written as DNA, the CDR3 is TGTGCCAGCAGCCCCGGGTTGCTGGGCATTCAGTACTTC. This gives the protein CASSPGLLGIQYF.

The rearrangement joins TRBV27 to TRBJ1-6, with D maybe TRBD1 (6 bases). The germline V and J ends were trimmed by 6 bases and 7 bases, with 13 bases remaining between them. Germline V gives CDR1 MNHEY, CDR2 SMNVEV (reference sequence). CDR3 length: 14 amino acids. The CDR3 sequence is CASSRQATNSPLHF. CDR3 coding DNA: TGTGCCAGCAGCAGACAGGCGACAAATTCACCCCTCCACTTT.

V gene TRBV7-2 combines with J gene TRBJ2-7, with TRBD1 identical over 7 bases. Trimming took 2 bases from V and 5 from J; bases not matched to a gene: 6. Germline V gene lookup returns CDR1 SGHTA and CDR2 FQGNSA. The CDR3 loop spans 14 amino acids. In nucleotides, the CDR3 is TGTGCCAGCAGCTTAAAGACAGGGATAGACGAGCAGTACTTC. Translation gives CASSLKTGIDEQYF.

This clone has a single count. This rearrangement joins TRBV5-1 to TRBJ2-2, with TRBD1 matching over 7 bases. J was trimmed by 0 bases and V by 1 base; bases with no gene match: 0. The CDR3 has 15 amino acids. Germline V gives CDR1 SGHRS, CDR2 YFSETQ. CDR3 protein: CASSLTGANTGELFF. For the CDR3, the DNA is TGCGCCAGCAGCTTGACAGGGGCGAACACCGGGGAGCTGTTTTTT.

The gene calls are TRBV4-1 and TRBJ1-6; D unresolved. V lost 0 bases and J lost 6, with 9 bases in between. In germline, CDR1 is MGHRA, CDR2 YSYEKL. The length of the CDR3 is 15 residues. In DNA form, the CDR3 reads TGCGCCAGCAGCCAAGATTCCGGGATTAATTCACCCCTCCACTTT. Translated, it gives CASSQDSGINSPLHF.

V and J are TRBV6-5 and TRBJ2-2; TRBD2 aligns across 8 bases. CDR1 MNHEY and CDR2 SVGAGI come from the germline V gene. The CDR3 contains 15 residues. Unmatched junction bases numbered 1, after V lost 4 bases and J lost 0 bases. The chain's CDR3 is CASSFSGANTGELFF. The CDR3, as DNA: TGTGCCAGCAGTTTTAGCGGGGCGAACACCGGGGAGCTGTTTTTT.

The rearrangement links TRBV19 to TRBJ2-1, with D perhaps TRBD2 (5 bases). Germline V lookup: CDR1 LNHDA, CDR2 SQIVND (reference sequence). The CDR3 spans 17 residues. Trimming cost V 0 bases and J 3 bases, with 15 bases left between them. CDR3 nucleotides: TGTGCCAGTAGTATAGATCTAGGGCTAGCTTTCTACAATGAGCAGTTCTTC. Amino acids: CASSIDLGLAFYNEQFF.

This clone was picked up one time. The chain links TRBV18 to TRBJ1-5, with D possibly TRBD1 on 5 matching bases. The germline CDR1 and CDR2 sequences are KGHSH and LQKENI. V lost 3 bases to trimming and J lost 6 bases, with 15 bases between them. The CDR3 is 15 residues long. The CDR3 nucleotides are TGTGCCAGCTCACCCCAGCGGGGGGTAGGTCAGCCCCAGCATTTT. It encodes CASSPQRGVGQPQHF.

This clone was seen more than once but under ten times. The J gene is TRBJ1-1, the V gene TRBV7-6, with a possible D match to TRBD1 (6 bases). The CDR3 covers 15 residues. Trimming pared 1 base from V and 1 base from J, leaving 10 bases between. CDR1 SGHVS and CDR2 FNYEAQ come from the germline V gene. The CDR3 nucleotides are TGTGCCAGCAGCTTAGTCCCAGGGGAGAACACTGAAGCTTTCTTT. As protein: CASSLVPGENTEAFF.

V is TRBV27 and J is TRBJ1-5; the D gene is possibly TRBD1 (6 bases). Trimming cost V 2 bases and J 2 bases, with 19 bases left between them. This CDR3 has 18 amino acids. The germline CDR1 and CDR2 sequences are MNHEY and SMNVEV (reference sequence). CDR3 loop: CASSLRGLGGDGNQPQHF. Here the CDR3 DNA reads TGTGCCAGCAGTTTACGAGGCTTGGGGGGCGATGGCAATCAGCCCCAGCATTTT.

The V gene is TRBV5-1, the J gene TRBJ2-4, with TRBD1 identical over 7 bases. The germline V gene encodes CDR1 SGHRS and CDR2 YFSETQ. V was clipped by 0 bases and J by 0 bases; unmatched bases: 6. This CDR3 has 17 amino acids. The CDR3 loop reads CASSLGGTDLAKNIQYF. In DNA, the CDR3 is TGCGCCAGCAGCTTGGGGGGGACAGACTTAGCCAAAAACATTCAGTACTTC.

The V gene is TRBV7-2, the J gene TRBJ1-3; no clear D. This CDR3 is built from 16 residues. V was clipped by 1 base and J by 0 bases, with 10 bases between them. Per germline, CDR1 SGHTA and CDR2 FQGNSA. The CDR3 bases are TGTGCCAGCAGCTTAGATGGCAGCAACTCTGGAAACACCATATATTTT. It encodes CASSLDGSNSGNTIYF.

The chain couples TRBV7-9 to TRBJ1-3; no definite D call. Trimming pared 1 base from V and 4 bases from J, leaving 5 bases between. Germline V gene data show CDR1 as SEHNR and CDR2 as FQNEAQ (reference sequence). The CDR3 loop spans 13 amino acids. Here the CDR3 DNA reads TGTGCCAGCAGCTTAGAATCAGGAAACACCATATATTTT. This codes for CASSLESGNTIYF.

CDR3 nucleotide sequence: TGTGCCAGCAGTTACCCTACTCCCGACATCAATGGCTACACCTTC. Encoded protein: CASSYPTPDINGYTF. The chain is built from TRBV6-2 or TRBV6-3 and TRBJ1-2; unclear D gene. CDR1 is MNHEY and CDR2 is SVGEGT in the germline V gene. This CDR3 region has 15 residues. Trimming removed 2 bases at V and 6 bases at J, with 16 bases between.

The CDR3 coding sequence is TGTGCCAGCAGTCCGGGACTCCGCAATGAGCAGTTCTTC. Translation: CASSPGLRNEQFF. The rearrangement uses TRBV6-5 and TRBJ2-1; the D gene is possibly TRBD2 (6 bases). With 5 bases removed from V and 6 bases from J, the gap between germline ends came to 11 bases. CDR1 MNHEY and CDR2 SVGAGI come from the germline V gene. The CDR3 covers 13 residues.

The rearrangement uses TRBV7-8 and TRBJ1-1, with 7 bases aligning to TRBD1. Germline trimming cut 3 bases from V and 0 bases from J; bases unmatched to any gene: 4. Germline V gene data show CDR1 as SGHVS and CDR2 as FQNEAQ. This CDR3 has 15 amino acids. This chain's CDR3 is CASSFADRMNTEAFF. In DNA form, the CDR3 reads TGTGCCAGCAGCTTCGCGGACAGGATGAACACTGAAGCTTTCTTT.